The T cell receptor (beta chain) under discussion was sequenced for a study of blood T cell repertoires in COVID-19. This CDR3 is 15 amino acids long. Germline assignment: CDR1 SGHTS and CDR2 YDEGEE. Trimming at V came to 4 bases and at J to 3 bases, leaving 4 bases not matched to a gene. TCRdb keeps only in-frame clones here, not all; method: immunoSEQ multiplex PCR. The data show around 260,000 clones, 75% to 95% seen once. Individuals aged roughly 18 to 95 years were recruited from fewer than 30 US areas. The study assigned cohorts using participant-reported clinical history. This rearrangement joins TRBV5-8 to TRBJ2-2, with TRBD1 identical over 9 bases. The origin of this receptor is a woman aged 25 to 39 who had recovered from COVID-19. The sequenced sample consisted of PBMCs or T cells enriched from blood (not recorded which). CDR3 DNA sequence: TGTGCCAGCAGCCTGGACAGGGGATACACCGGGGAGCTGTTTTTT. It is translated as CASSLDRGYTGELFF.